A selection of T cell receptor beta chains follows, all from one sample in a study of breast tumors, draining lymph nodes, adjacent tissues. MiXCR, run by TCRdb on the multiplex PCR reads, gives a single entry per CDR3 protein. The top ten hold roughly 15% of the sample, which has 12,000 or so distinct CDR3 sequences, 30% to 45% seen once. The sample was breast tumor tissue. These receptors came from a female donor with breast cancer. Some clones in this sample may be carry-over from other donors' samples. CDR3s include the opening cysteine and the closing phenylalanine or tryptophan. The D gene is left open where the match is weak. Clone size is stated in some rows and not others, as once, few, many or a class when expanded.

CDR3 protein	CDR3 DNA	V gene	J gene	clone size	D gene
CASSFMVSQLSYNEQFF	TGCGCCAGCAGCTTTATGGTGAGTCAACTCTCCTACAATGAGCAGTTCTTC	TRBV5-1	TRBJ2-1	NA	NA
CASSSPTSFYEQFF	TGTGCCAGCAGCTCCCCGACTAGTTTCTATGAGCAGTTCTTC	TRBV11-2	TRBJ2-1	NA	NA
CASSSGQLAKNIQYF	TGTGCCAGCAGCTCGGGACAGCTAGCCAAAAACATTCAGTACTTC	TRBV5-8	TRBJ2-4	many	TRBD1
CASSVTRNYGYTF	TGTGCCAGCAGTGTTACACGGAACTATGGCTACACCTTC	TRBV12-3/TRBV12-4	TRBJ1-2	many	NA
CASSQRDEQFF	TGTGCCAGCTCACAGCGTGATGAGCAGTTCTTC	TRBV2	TRBJ2-1	medium-sized	NA
CSARGGQSNEQFF	TGCAGTGCTAGGGGGGGGCAGTCCAATGAGCAGTTCTTC	TRBV20-1	TRBJ2-1	medium-sized	NA
CASSLAGQEGQPQHF	TGTGCCAGCAGCTTAGCAGGGCAGGAGGGTCAGCCCCAGCATTTT	TRBV7-2	TRBJ1-5	many	NA
CASSATSGGSYEQYF	TGTGCCAGCAGTGCGACTAGCGGCGGATCCTACGAGCAGTACTTC	TRBV6-5	TRBJ2-7	medium-sized	TRBD2
CASSDLAGGNNEQFF	TGTGCCAGCAGTGACCTAGCGGGGGGGAACAATGAGCAGTTCTTC	TRBV6-4	TRBJ2-1	NA	TRBD2
CASRRGGYSGANVLTF	TGTGCCAGCAGAAGAGGGGGCTACTCTGGGGCCAACGTCCTGACTTTC	TRBV2	TRBJ2-6	many	TRBD1
CATRRAHSSYNEQFF	TGTGCCACCCGCAGGGCCCATAGCTCCTACAATGAGCAGTTCTTC	TRBV6-2/TRBV6-3	TRBJ2-1	many	NA
CASSLNNEQFF	TGTGCCAGCAGCTTAAACAATGAGCAGTTCTTC	TRBV7-9	TRBJ2-1	many	NA
CASSPRTGAGNTIYF	TGTGCCAGCTCACCAAGGACAGGCGCTGGAAACACCATATATTTT	TRBV18	TRBJ1-3	many	TRBD1